This T cell receptor (beta chain) was captured in a study of persistence of HIV-infected CD4 T cells. This clone was recorded a few times. What it binds is not known. V dropped 5 bases and J dropped 0; count of bases not matched to a gene: 2. The CDR3 covers 16 residues. Germline CDR1 MDHEN, CDR2 SYDVKM. The stimulus was an HIV-1 Gag 15-mer peptide pool, 0.9 to 1 ug/peptide/mL. CD40L-negative CD69-negative CD45RO-high memory CD4+ T cells were sorted as populations depleted of antigen-responding cells. This was the immunoSEQ version 4 assay in survey mode. TCRdb's copy holds only in-frame clones and misses some; the assay was immunoSEQ multiplex PCR. This table has 50,000 to 65,000 clones, 65% to 75% appearing once.

This clonotype was obtained from an adult man with HIV who was CMV-seropositive. Sample: CD4+ T cells sorted from PBMCs after approximately 20-hour stimulation, taken from a patient who received antiretroviral therapy. The J gene is TRBJ2-2, the V gene TRBV28; 11 positions match TRBD2. CDR3 bases: TGTGCCAGCAGTCAACTAGCGGGGGCGAACACCGGGGAGCTGTTTTTT. This sequence encodes CASSQLAGANTGELFF.